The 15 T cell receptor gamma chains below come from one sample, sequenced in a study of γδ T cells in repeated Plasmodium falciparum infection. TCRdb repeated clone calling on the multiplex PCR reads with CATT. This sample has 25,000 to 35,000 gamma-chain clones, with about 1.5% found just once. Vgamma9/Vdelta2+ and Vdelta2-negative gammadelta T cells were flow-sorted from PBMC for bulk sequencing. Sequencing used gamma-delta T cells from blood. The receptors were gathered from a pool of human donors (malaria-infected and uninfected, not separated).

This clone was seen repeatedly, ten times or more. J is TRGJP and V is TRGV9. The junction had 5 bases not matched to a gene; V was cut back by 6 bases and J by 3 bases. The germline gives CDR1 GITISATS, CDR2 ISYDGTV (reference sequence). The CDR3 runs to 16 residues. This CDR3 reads CALWRQQELGKKIKVF. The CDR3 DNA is TGTGCCTTGTGGAGGCAGCAAGAGTTGGGCAAAAAAATCAAGGTATTT.

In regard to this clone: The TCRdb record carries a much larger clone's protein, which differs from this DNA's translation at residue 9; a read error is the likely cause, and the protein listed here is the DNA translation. The CDR3 sequence: CATWDGRMRLF. CDR3 DNA: TGTGCCACCTGGGATGGGCGAATGAGACTCTTT. The V gene call is TRGV4, and the J gene call is absent. The CDR3 spans 11 residues. From germline, CDR1 is EGSTGY and CDR2 YDSYTSSV.

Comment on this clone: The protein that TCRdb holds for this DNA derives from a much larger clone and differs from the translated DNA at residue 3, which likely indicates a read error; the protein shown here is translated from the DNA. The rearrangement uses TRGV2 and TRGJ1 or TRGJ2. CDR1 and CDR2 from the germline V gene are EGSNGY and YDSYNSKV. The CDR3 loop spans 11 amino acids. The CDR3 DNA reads TGTGCCGCCTGGGAAGGCGGAAAGAAACTCTTT. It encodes CAAWEGGKKLF.

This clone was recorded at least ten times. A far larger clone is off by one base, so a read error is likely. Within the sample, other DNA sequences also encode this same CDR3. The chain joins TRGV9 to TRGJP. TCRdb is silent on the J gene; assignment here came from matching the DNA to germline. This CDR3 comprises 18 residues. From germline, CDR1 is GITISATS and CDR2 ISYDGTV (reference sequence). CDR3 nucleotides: TGTGCTTTGTGGGAGGACAATAAGGGGGAGTTGGGCAAAAAAATCAAGGTATTT. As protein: CALWEDNKGELGKKIKVF.

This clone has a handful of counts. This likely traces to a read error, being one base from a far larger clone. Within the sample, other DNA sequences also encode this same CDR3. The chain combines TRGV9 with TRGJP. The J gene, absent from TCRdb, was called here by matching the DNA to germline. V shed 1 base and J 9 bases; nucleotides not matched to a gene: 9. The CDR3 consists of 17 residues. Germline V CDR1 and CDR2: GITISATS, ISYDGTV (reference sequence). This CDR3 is CALWEVQGGLGKKIKVF. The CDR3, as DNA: TGTGCCTTGTGGGAGGTACAAGGGGGGTTGGGCAAAAAAATCAAGGTATTT.

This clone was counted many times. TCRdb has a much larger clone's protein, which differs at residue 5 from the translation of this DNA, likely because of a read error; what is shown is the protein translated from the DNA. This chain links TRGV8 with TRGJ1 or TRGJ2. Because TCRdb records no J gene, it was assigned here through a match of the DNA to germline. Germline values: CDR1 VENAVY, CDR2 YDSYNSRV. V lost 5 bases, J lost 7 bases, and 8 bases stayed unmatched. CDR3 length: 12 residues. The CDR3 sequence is CATWGLGYKKLF. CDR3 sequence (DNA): TGTGCCACCTGGGGTTTGGGCTATAAGAAACTCTTT.

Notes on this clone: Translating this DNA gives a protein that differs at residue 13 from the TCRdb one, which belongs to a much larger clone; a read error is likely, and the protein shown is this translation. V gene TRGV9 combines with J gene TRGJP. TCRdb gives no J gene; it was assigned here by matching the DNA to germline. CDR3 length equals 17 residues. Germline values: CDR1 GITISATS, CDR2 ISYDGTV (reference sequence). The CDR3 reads CALWDQVPELGKRIKVF. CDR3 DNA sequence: TGTGCCTTGTGGGACCAGGTGCCAGAGTTGGGCAAAAGAATCAAGGTATTT.

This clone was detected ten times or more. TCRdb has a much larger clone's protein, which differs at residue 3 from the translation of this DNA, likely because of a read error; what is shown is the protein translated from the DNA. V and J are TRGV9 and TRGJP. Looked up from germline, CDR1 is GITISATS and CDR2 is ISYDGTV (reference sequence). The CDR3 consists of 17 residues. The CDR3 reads CASWEEDFELGKKIKVF. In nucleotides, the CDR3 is TGTGCCTCGTGGGAGGAAGATTTCGAGTTGGGCAAAAAAATCAAGGTATTT.

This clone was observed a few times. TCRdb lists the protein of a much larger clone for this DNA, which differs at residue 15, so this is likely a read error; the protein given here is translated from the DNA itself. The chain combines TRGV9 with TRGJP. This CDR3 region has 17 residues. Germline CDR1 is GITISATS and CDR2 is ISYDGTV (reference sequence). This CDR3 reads CALWVTQIGLGKKIEVF. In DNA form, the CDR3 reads TGTGCCTTGTGGGTTACACAGATTGGGTTGGGCAAAAAAATCGAGGTATTT.

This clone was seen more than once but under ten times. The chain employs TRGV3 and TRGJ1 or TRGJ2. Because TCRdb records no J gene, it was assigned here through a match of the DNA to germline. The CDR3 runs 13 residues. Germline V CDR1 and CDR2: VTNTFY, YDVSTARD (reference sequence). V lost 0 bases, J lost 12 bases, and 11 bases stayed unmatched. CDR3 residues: CATWDRCLRGKLF. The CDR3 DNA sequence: TGTGCCACCTGGGACAGGTGTCTCCGGGGGAAACTCTTT.

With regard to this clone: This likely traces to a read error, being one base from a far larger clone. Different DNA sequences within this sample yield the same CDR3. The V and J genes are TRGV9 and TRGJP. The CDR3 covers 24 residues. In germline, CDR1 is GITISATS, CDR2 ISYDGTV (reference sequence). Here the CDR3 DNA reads TGTGCCTTGTGGGATGTAGCTCGCAAGCTTTCAAGGGACGGGCAAGAGTTGGGCAAAAAGATCAAGGTATTT. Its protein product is CALWDVARKLSRDGQELGKKIKVF.

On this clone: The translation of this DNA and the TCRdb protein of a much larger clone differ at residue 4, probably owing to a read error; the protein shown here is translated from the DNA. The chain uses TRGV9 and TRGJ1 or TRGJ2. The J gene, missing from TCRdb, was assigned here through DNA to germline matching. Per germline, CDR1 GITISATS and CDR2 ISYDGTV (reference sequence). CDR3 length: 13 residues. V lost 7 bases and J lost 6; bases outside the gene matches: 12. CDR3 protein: CALCETFCYKKLF. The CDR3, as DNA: TGTGCCTTGTGTGAGACCTTTTGTTATAAGAAACTCTTT.

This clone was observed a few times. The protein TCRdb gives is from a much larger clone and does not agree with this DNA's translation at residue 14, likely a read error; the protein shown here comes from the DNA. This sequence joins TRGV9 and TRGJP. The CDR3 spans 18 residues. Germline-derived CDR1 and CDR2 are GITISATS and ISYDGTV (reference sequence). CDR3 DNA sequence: TGTGCCTTGTGGGAGGACAATAAGGGGGAGTTGGGCAAACAAATCAAGGTATTT. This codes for CALWEDNKGELGKQIKVF.

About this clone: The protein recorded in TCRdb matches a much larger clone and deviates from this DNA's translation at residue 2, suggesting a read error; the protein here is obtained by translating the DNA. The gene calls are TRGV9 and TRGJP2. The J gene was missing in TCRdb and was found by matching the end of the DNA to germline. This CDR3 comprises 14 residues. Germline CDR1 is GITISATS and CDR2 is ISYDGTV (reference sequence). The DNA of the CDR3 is TGTACCTTGTGGACCCACAGTAGTGATTGGATCAAGACGTTT. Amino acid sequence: CTLWTHSSDWIKTF.

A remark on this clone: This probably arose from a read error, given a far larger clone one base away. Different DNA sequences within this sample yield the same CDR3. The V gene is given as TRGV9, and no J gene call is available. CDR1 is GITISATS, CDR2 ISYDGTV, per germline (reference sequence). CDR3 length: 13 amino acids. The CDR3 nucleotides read TGTGCCTTGTGGGTAACTATTAATTATAAGAAACTCTTC. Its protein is CALWVTINYKKLF.